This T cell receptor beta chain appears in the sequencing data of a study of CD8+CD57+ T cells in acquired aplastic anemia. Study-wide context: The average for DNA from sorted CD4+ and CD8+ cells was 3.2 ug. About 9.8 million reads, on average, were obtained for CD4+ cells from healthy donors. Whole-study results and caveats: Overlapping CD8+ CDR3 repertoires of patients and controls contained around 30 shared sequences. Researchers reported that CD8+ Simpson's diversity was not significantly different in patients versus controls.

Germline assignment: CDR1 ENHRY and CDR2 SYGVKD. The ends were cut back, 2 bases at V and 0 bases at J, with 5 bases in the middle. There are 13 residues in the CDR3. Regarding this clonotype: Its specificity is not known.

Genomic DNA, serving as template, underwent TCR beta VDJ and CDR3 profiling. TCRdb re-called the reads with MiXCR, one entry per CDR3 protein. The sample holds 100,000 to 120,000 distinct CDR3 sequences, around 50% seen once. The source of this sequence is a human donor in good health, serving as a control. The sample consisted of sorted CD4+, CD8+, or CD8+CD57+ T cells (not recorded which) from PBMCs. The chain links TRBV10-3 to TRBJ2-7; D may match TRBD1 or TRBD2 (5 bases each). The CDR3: CAISEGTSYEQYF. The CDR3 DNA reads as TGTGCCATCAGTGAGGGGACCTCCTACGAGCAGTACTTC.